These 8 T cell receptor beta chains were all obtained from the same sample, sequenced in a study of graft-versus-host responses after intestinal transplantation. Here immunoSEQ multiplex PCR was the method, and the copy in TCRdb shows in-frame clones only, minus some. The sample lists 15,000 to 20,000 clones; about nine tenths were seen once. The input for sequencing was bone marrow, taken about 130 days after transplant. The receptors here all came from a human patient who received an intestinal transplant, so some T cells may come from the graft donor.

With respect to this clone: At one end, the junction sequence differs from germline, possibly due to a read error. The rearrangement uses TRBV30 and TRBJ2-5; 7 nucleotides agree with TRBD2. The CDR3 spans 14 residues. Per the germline V gene, CDR1 is GTSNPN and CDR2 is SVGIG (reference sequence). The CDR3 here is CAWSGGSGQESQYF. The CDR3 nucleotides are TGTGCCTGGAGTGGAGGTAGCGGGCAAGAGAGCCAGTACTTC.

This chain's CDR3 is CASSLEGYWEQYF. The CDR3 DNA is TGCGCCAGCAGCTTGGAAGGGTACTGGGAGCAGTACTTC. The gene calls are TRBV5-1 and TRBJ2-7; D gene unclear. Germline V gene data show CDR1 as SGHRS and CDR2 as YFSETQ. This CDR3 is built from 13 residues. V was cut by 0 bases and J by 7 bases, with 11 bases left in between.

The chain carries TRBV6-5 and TRBJ1-2; perhaps TRBD1 as D (5 bases). Germline V CDR1 and CDR2: MNHEY, SVGAGI. This CDR3 is built from 14 residues. V gave up 9 bases and J gave up 4 bases, with 18 bases separating them. In DNA, the CDR3 is TGTGCCAGTAGACAGTCGGATACCTTCTATGGCTACACCTTC. It codes for CASRQSDTFYGYTF.

This clone was observed a few times. This chain connects TRBV21-1 to TRBJ2-5; the D call in the table, TRBD2, was not verified against the DNA. TRBV21-1 is tagged as a pseudogene. The CDR3 is 17 residues long. CDR3 DNA sequence: TGTGCCAGCAGCAAAGGGGGGACTAGCGGGACCCAAGAGACCCAGTACTTC. It codes for CASSKGGTSGTQETQYF.

This chain connects TRBV19 to TRBJ1-2; no clear D. Germline CDR1 LNHDA, CDR2 SQIVND (reference sequence). The CDR3 contains 14 residues. V lost 3 bases and J lost 6, with 14 bases in between. CDR3 loop: CASSINGPTNGYTF. CDR3 bases: TGTGCCAGTAGTATTAACGGACCTACGAATGGCTACACCTTC. The variable domain in full, completed from reference TRBV19 and TRBJ1-2, reads DGGITQSPKYLFRKEGQNVTLSCEQNLNHDAMYWYRQDPGQGLRLIYYSQIVNDFQKGDIAEGYSVSREKKESFPLTVTSAQKNPTAFYLCASSINGPTNGYTFGSGTRLTVV.

The chain is built from TRBV7-2 and TRBJ1-5; 8 bases line up with TRBD1. Germline V gene lookup returns CDR1 SGHTA and CDR2 FQGNSA. The ends lost 2 bases at V and 2 bases at J; junction bases unmatched: 5. The CDR3 sequence is 16 residues long. The CDR3 DNA reads TGTGCCAGCAGCTTACAGGGGGCGTGGGGCAATCAGCCCCAGCATTTT. Protein product: CASSLQGAWGNQPQHF.

In its sample, this clone is medium-sized. The chain joins TRBV30 to TRBJ2-4; 9 bases match TRBD1. The germline V gene encodes CDR1 GTSNPN and CDR2 SVGIG (reference sequence). CDR3 length: 13 amino acids. V was pared by 3 bases and J by 6 bases, with 3 bases of the junction left unmatched. The CDR3 DNA reads TGTGCCTGGAGCCCGGGACAGGGAAACATTCAGTACTTC. The encoded protein is CAWSPGQGNIQYF.

V is TRBV6-5 and J is TRBJ2-3; TRBD1 matches 7 bases. This CDR3 comprises 13 residues. Trimming cost V 6 bases and J 2 bases; bases outside gene matches: 2. Germline V gene lookup returns CDR1 MNHEY and CDR2 SVGAGI. CDR3 region: CASRQGTTDTQYF. DNA of the CDR3: TGTGCCAGCAGACAGGGGACCACAGATACGCAGTATTTT.